This TCR beta chain was captured in a study of blood T cell repertoires in COVID-19. The overall study: The study drew acute and convalescent COVID-19 samples from the United States, Italy and Spain. In each case, the material was cDNA or gDNA derived from T cells, B-cell-depleted T cells, or PBMCs.

Per the study methods: Using reference gene primer amplification, nucleated cell counts were estimated. The table came from immunoSEQ multiplex PCR; TCRdb's copy has only in-frame clones and leaves some out. That table is the source of V, J and clone size, and D and trimming were worked out from the DNA. The table has more than 350,000 clones, 80% to 90% seen once. The V gene's germline CDR1 is MGHRA and CDR2 YSYEKL. V shed 4 bases, J shed 2 bases, and the junction held 8 bases outside the gene matches. This CDR3 contains 15 residues. Seattle's cohort entered during active infection and was followed longitudinally.

The specimen was peripheral blood. The sequence came from a woman under 40 with COVID-19, enrolled during active disease. The rearrangement uses TRBV4-1 and TRBJ2-7, with TRBD1 matching 7 bases. The CDR3 protein is CASSPSPGQTYEQYF. The CDR3 region has the DNA TGCGCCAGCAGCCCCAGCCCGGGACAGACCTACGAGCAGTACTTC.